This entry lists 21 T cell receptor beta chains sequenced from one sample in a study of T cells in Graves' hyperthyroidism and ophthalmopathy. TCR beta CDR3 sequences were amplified from RNA transcripts. A first-round RT-PCR of the TCR CDR3 used the HTBI primer set. MiXCR, run by TCRdb on the multiplex PCR reads, gives a single entry per CDR3 protein. The sample lists 200,000 or so distinct CDR3 sequences; roughly a sixth were seen once. The sample was blood. These receptors originate from a woman aged 45-59 years with Graves' hyperthyroidism.

Ten or more counts support this clonotype. This rearrangement joins TRBV11-2 to TRBJ1-3; D is unresolved. Germline CDR1 is SGHAT and CDR2 is FQNNGV. This CDR3 contains 15 residues. V was clipped by 1 base and J by 0 bases, with 7 bases between them. CDR3 sequence: CASSLAGGSGNTIYF. CDR3 nucleotide sequence: TGTGCCAGCAGCTTAGCGGGAGGCTCTGGAAACACCATATATTTT. The variable domain in full, completed from reference TRBV11-2 and TRBJ1-3, reads EAGVAQSPRYKIIEKRQSVAFWCNPISGHATLYWYQQILGQGPKLLIQFQNNGVVDDSQLPKDRFSAERLKGVDSTLKIQPAKLEDSAVYLCASSLAGGSGNTIYFGEGSWLTVV.

This clonotype was counted ten times or more. V usage is TRBV12-3 or TRBV12-4 and J usage is TRBJ2-3, with D possibly being TRBD2 (7 bases). CDR3 size: 15 residues. With 5 bases removed from V and 3 bases from J, the gap between germline ends came to 15 bases. The CDR3 DNA follows: TGTGCCAGCAGTCCCGGGGGCGGGAGTACAGATACGCAGTATTTT. Translated, it gives CASSPGGGSTDTQYF.

This clonotype was detected a few times. The chain carries TRBV20-1 and TRBJ2-5; 10 nucleotides match TRBD2. Germline lookup yields CDR1 DFQATT and CDR2 SNEGSKA (reference sequence). CDR3 length: 15 residues. After removal of 7 bases from V and 5 bases from J, the junction contained 13 bases not matched to a gene. The chain's CDR3 is CSGGAGGASGETQYF. For the CDR3, the DNA is TGCAGTGGAGGAGCGGGAGGGGCTTCTGGGGAGACCCAGTACTTC.

This clonotype was seen at least ten times. This sequence joins TRBV6-6 and TRBJ2-7, with TRBD2 identical over 10 bases. The V and J ends lost 2 bases and 6 bases, in that order; junction bases with no gene match: 4. CDR3 size: 14 residues. CDR1 and CDR2 from the germline V gene are MNHNY and SVGAGI (reference sequence). The CDR3 loop is CASSYRAGGGEQYF. The CDR3 nucleotides are TGTGCCAGCAGTTACCGAGCGGGAGGGGGCGAGCAGTACTTC.

The genes are TRBV9 and TRBJ1-5; weak D call: TRBD1 (6 bases). Germline V gene sequence: CDR1 SGDLS, CDR2 YYNGEE. Trimming shortened V by 4 bases and J by 2 bases, and 16 bases separated the two germline ends. This CDR3 has 16 amino acids. DNA of the CDR3: TGTGCCAGCAGCCCGACTTCAGGGGAGGGCAATCAGCCCCAGCATTTT. It specifies CASSPTSGEGNQPQHF.

J is TRBJ2-2 and V is TRBV29-1; D gene ambiguous. Trimming cost V 4 bases and J 1 base, with 4 bases left between them. Looked up from germline, CDR1 is SQVTM and CDR2 is ANQGSEA. The CDR3 totals 12 residues. The CDR3 coding sequence is TGCAGCGTTGTCAAGAACACCGGGGAGCTGTTTTTT. The encoded protein is CSVVKNTGELFF.

The genes are TRBV29-1 and TRBJ2-3; 7 nucleotides align to TRBD2. This CDR3 is built from 17 residues. With 0 bases clipped from V and 2 bases from J, the junction kept 11 bases outside the gene matches. Germline values: CDR1 SQVTM, CDR2 ANQGSEA. The CDR3 nucleotides are TGCAGCGTTGAAGATCCGTGGCTAGCGGAAGTCACAGATACGCAGTATTTT. This gives the protein CSVEDPWLAEVTDTQYF.

This clonotype was observed a few times. The chain recombines TRBV5-1 with TRBJ1-1; tentative D call: TRBD1 (5 bases). V lost 2 bases, J lost 3 bases, and 20 bases lay in between. Germline CDR1 is SGHRS and CDR2 is YFSETQ. CDR3 length: 17 amino acids. CDR3 sequence reads: CASSFSTVPLVYTEAFF. CDR3 nucleotide sequence: TGCGCCAGCAGCTTTTCGACAGTCCCGTTGGTGTACACTGAAGCTTTCTTT.

V gene TRBV5-1 combines with J gene TRBJ1-5; D is undetermined. The CDR3 is made up of 13 amino acids. Trimming pared 0 bases from V and 9 bases from J, leaving 10 bases between. CDR1 SGHRS and CDR2 YFSETQ come from the germline V gene. For the CDR3, the DNA is TGCGCCAGCAGCTTGGACCTAGGCGGGCCCCAGCATTTT. It encodes CASSLDLGGPQHF.

V is TRBV12-3 or TRBV12-4 and J is TRBJ1-1; tentatively, D is TRBD1 (5 bases). The CDR3 is made up of 14 amino acids. Deletions cut 6 bases from V and 4 bases from J, with 15 bases between. CDR3 DNA sequence: TGTGCCAGCAGCCGATGGGGGTCGGGCACTGAAGCTTTCTTT. Encoded protein: CASSRWGSGTEAFF.

This clonotype was detected a few times. The V gene is TRBV9, the J gene TRBJ1-1, with a weak D call TRBD1 (6 bases). CDR1 is SGDLS and CDR2 is YYNGEE in the germline V gene. Trimming left V 3 bases short and J 1 base short, with 13 bases between. This CDR3 has 15 amino acids. In DNA form, the CDR3 reads TGTGCCAGCAGCGCCTTCCGGGACACGAACACTGAAGCTTTCTTT. It codes for CASSAFRDTNTEAFF.

The V call is TRBV27, the J call TRBJ2-1, with a tentative D call TRBD1 (5 bases). CDR1 and CDR2 from the germline V gene are MNHEY and SMNVEV (reference sequence). The length of the CDR3 is 14 residues. V was shortened by 0 bases and J by 5 bases, with 8 bases between the two germline ends. The chain's CDR3 is CASSLSIGDNEQFF. Written as DNA, the CDR3 is TGTGCCAGCAGTTTATCGATAGGGGACAATGAGCAGTTCTTC.

The sample holds many counts of this clonotype. This rearrangement joins TRBV20-1 to TRBJ2-1; TRBD2 matches at 14 bases. The CDR3 runs to 16 residues. Per germline, CDR1 DFQATT and CDR2 SNEGSKA (reference sequence). V was pared by 4 bases and J by 7 bases, with 9 bases of the junction left unmatched. The CDR3 protein is CSAKDSGTSGRNEQFF. DNA for the CDR3: TGCAGTGCTAAGGATTCCGGGACTAGCGGGAGAAATGAGCAGTTCTTC.

V gene TRBV7-9 combines with J gene TRBJ1-2; D is uncertain. Per the germline V gene, CDR1 is SEHNR and CDR2 is FQNEAQ (reference sequence). Deletions cut 5 bases from V and 4 bases from J, with 8 bases between. CDR3 size: 12 residues. The CDR3 nucleotides are TGTGCCAGCAGCCGGGTCTTCTATGGCTACACCTTC. As protein: CASSRVFYGYTF.

This clonotype was observed a handful of times. At one of its ends the junction is not consistent with the germline gene, which may arise from a read error. This rearrangement joins TRBV18 to TRBJ2-3, with D possibly matching TRBD2 (6 bases). Germline V gene data show CDR1 as KGHSH and CDR2 as LQKENI. There are 15 residues in the CDR3. In nucleotides, the CDR3 is TGTGCCAGCTCAACACCCGGGGGAAGCACAGATACGCAGTATTTT. This translates into CASSTPGGSTDTQYF.

The chain employs TRBV7-2 and TRBJ2-3, with TRBD2 identical over 11 bases. Germline lookup yields CDR1 SGHTA and CDR2 FQGNSA. The CDR3 contains 16 residues. Trimming took 2 bases from V and 7 from J; bases not matched to a gene: 8. The CDR3 reads CASSLTGTSGMNTQYF. In DNA form, the CDR3 reads TGTGCCAGCAGCTTAACGGGGACTAGCGGTATGAATACGCAGTATTTT.

This clonotype turned up a few times. The chain is built from TRBV7-3 and TRBJ2-2; 8 nucleotides align to TRBD2. CDR3 length equals 15 residues. CDR1 is SGHTA and CDR2 is FQGTGA in the germline V gene. V shed 5 bases and J 4 bases; nucleotides not matched to a gene: 6. The CDR3 loop reads CASSPQRESTGELFF. CDR3 nucleotide sequence: TGTGCCAGCAGCCCGCAGCGGGAGAGCACCGGGGAGCTGTTTTTT.

This chain connects TRBV2 to TRBJ1-2; D is uncertain. This CDR3 comprises 13 residues. V was pared by 2 bases and J by 0 bases, with 4 bases between. Germline assignment: CDR1 SNHLY and CDR2 FYNNEI. The CDR3 protein is CASSETTNYGYTF. As DNA, the CDR3 is TGTGCCAGCAGTGAAACGACTAACTATGGCTACACCTTC.

This clonotype was picked up a small number of times. The chain has TRBV7-8 and TRBJ2-1; the D is unclear. V lost 6 bases, J lost 10 bases, and 10 bases lay in between. Germline-derived CDR1 and CDR2 are SGHVS and FQNEAQ. The CDR3 has 11 residues. The CDR3 here is CASSRAVEQFF. The CDR3 coding sequence is TGTGCCAGCAGTCGAGCCGTGGAGCAGTTCTTC.

This clonotype was counted between two and nine times. The CDR3 sequence is CASSAPGLVSRTDTQYF. The CDR3 nucleotides read TGTGCCAGTAGTGCACCGGGACTAGTATCGCGCACAGATACGCAGTATTTT. The chain uses TRBV19 and TRBJ2-3, with 8 bases lining up with TRBD2. Per the germline V gene, CDR1 is LNHDA and CDR2 is SQIVND (reference sequence). The CDR3 is 17 residues long. After removal of 5 bases from V and 1 base from J, the junction contained 11 bases not matched to a gene.

This clonotype occurred many times. The V and J genes are TRBV27 and TRBJ2-5; 11 bases agree with TRBD2. The length of the CDR3 is 17 residues. The V gene's germline CDR1 is MNHEY and CDR2 SMNVEV (reference sequence). Trimming cost V 2 bases and J 5 bases; bases outside gene matches: 10. The CDR3 region has the DNA TGTGCCAGCAGTTTAGGGACTAGCGGCCAAGGAGGGGAGACCCAGTACTTC. It translates to CASSLGTSGQGGETQYF.